The 32 T cell receptor beta chains presented below share a single source sample, sequenced in a study of T cells in Graves' hyperthyroidism and ophthalmopathy. Amplified regions were TCR beta CDR3 sequences from RNA transcripts. Using the HTBI primer set, a first-round RT-PCR was run on the TCR CDR3. TCRdb redid the calling of the multiplex PCR reads with MiXCR, one entry per CDR3 protein. This table holds around 660,000 distinct CDR3 sequences, 45% found once. Sequenced sample: peripheral blood or thyroid tissue (not recorded which). Receptors originate from an adult man with Graves' disease, either hyperthyroidism or ophthalmopathy (not recorded which).

Notes on this clonotype: A much larger clone lies a single base off, so this may be a read error. CDR3 in amino acids: CAISGSQGTAFF. CDR3 DNA: TGTGCCATCAGTGGGTCTCAGGGGACGGCTTTCTTT. The genes are TRBV10-3 and TRBJ1-1; the D gene is possibly TRBD1 (6 bases). Trimming took off 4 bases at V and 11 bases at J, with 14 bases between the two ends. The CDR3 spans 12 residues. Germline CDR1 and CDR2: ENHRY and SYGVKD.

The chain couples TRBV7-9 to TRBJ1-4; maybe TRBD1 (5 bases). Trimming took 5 bases from V and 9 from J, leaving 16 bases between them. Germline lookup yields CDR1 SEHNR and CDR2 FQNEAQ (reference sequence). The CDR3 is 14 residues long. The CDR3 DNA reads TGTGCCAGCAGCGAAGACAGTAACCCAAAAAAACTGTTTTTT. Its protein is CASSEDSNPKKLFF.

This clonotype was counted at least ten times. The chain is built from TRBV5-1 and TRBJ1-4, with a weak D call TRBD1 (6 bases). Germline CDR1 SGHRS, CDR2 YFSETQ. This CDR3 has 15 residues. V lost 4 bases and J lost 2, with 12 bases in between. The CDR3 protein is CASSVTGRTNEKLFF. The DNA for the CDR3 is TGCGCCAGCAGCGTGACAGGTCGTACTAATGAAAAACTGTTTTTT.

The V gene is TRBV29-1, the J gene TRBJ1-2; no definite D call. The CDR3 contains 11 residues. CDR1 is SQVTM, CDR2 ANQGSEA, per germline. The CDR3 here is CSLGPSGGYTF. The CDR3 DNA follows: TGCAGTTTAGGGCCTTCAGGTGGCTACACCTTC.

This clonotype was detected ten times or more. The rearrangement uses TRBV5-1 and TRBJ1-2; D perhaps matches TRBD1 (5 bases). The CDR3 totals 16 residues. V was shortened by 4 bases and J by 0 bases, with 16 bases between the two germline ends. Germline V gene lookup returns CDR1 SGHRS and CDR2 YFSETQ. CDR3 in DNA: TGCGCCAGCAGCGTGGGGACTGTTACTCCTAACTATGGCTACACCTTC. This codes for CASSVGTVTPNYGYTF.

The gene calls are TRBV29-1 and TRBJ1-3; TRBD1 agrees at 8 bases. The CDR3 consists of 14 residues. V lost 6 bases to trimming and J lost 3 bases; unmatched junction nucleotides: 7. Germline V gives CDR1 SQVTM, CDR2 ANQGSEA. CDR3 amino acids: CSVELQGDGNTIYF. CDR3 coding DNA: TGCAGCGTGGAATTACAGGGGGATGGAAACACCATATATTTT.

This clonotype was seen many times. The rearrangement uses TRBV29-1 and TRBJ1-5, with D possibly matching TRBD1 (6 bases). CDR1 SQVTM and CDR2 ANQGSEA come from the germline V gene. V was pared by 3 bases and J by 1 base, with 10 bases between. CDR3 length: 14 residues. CDR3 region: CSVEWTASNQPQHF. As DNA, the CDR3 is TGCAGCGTTGAGTGGACAGCGAGCAATCAGCCCCAGCATTTT.

The chain is built from TRBV12-3 or TRBV12-4 and TRBJ1-5; a possible D gene is TRBD1 (5 bases). Trimming took off 4 bases at V and 3 bases at J, with 10 bases between the two ends. The CDR3 has 14 amino acids. The CDR3 DNA reads TGTGCCAGCAGTTACCAGGGTTACAATCAGCCCCAGCATTTT. Amino acids: CASSYQGYNQPQHF.

This clonotype has a count of ten or more. J is TRBJ1-2 and V is TRBV20-1, with a tentative D call TRBD1 (5 bases). The germline V gene encodes CDR1 DFQATT and CDR2 SNEGSKA (reference sequence). This CDR3 comprises 14 residues. Trimming removed 7 bases from V and 2 bases from J, with 17 bases in between. This CDR3 is CSGRDAPPNYGYTF. The CDR3, as DNA: TGCAGTGGACGGGACGCACCACCGAACTATGGCTACACCTTC.

The table lists this clonotype with a few counts. The chain combines TRBV6-6 with TRBJ1-2, with a tentative D call TRBD1 (6 bases). Germline CDR1 MNHNY, CDR2 SVGAGI (reference sequence). The CDR3 is 13 amino acids. V was clipped by 8 bases and J by 0 bases, with 10 bases between them. CDR3 region: CASEGVANYGYTF. In DNA form, the CDR3 reads TGTGCCAGCGAGGGGGTAGCTAACTATGGCTACACCTTC.

The CDR3 loop is CASSISRGPQPQHF. For the CDR3, the DNA is TGTGCCAGTAGTATAAGTAGGGGGCCTCAGCCCCAGCATTTT. V usage is TRBV19 and J usage is TRBJ1-5; 7 nucleotides line up with TRBD1. Germline CDR1 LNHDA, CDR2 SQIVND (reference sequence). J was trimmed by 6 bases and V by 2 bases; bases with no gene match: 4. The CDR3 length is 14 residues.

This clonotype appeared a few times. This rearrangement joins TRBV19 to TRBJ2-7, with TRBD1 identical over 7 bases. Germline CDR1 reads LNHDA; CDR2 reads SQIVND (reference sequence). V was clipped by 9 bases and J by 6 bases; unmatched bases: 14. CDR3 length: 14 amino acids. CDR3: CASKTGFETAEQYF. The CDR3 DNA reads as TGTGCCAGCAAGACAGGGTTCGAAACGGCCGAGCAGTACTTC.

About this clonotype: Just one base apart from a much larger clone, this may be a read error. The rearrangement links TRBV7-8 to TRBJ2-7; D is possibly TRBD1 (5 bases). The V gene's germline CDR1 is SGHVS and CDR2 FQNEAQ. This CDR3 has 12 amino acids. Trimming removed 3 bases at V and 9 bases at J, with 12 bases between. The CDR3 spells CASSFRDRGQYF. As DNA, the CDR3 is TGTGCCAGCAGCTTCAGGGATCGTGGGCAGTACTTC. Based on the CDR3 plus reference TRBV7-8 and TRBJ2-7, the full variable domain is GAGVSQSPRYKVAKRGQDVALRCDPISGHVSLFWYQQALGQGPEFLTYFQNEAQLDKSGLPSDRFFAERPEGSVSTLKIQRTQQEDSAVYLCASSFRDRGQYFGPGTRLTVT.

The chain employs TRBV7-9 and TRBJ1-2; 11 bases match TRBD1. This CDR3 contains 15 residues. V dropped 5 bases and J dropped 6; count of bases not matched to a gene: 8. Germline loops: CDR1 SEHNR, CDR2 FQNEAQ (reference sequence). In nucleotides, the CDR3 is TGTGCCAGCAGCCTCGGGGACAGGGGGTCTGATGGCTACACCTTC. Translated, it gives CASSLGDRGSDGYTF.

The chain uses TRBV11-2 and TRBJ1-5, with 10 bases fitting TRBD1. Germline V gene lookup returns CDR1 SGHAT and CDR2 FQNNGV. CDR3 length: 17 amino acids. V was pared by 4 bases and J by 1 base, with 7 bases of the junction left unmatched. The CDR3 spells CASSSPGQGTSNQPQHF. The CDR3 nucleotides read TGTGCCAGCAGCTCCCCGGGACAGGGGACCAGCAATCAGCCCCAGCATTTT.

On this clonotype itself: A read error may explain this, as a much larger clone is one base away. The chain links TRBV24-1 to TRBJ2-7; 9 nucleotides align to TRBD1. After removal of 9 bases from V and 3 bases from J, the junction contained 8 bases not matched to a gene. The CDR3 totals 14 residues. The germline V gene encodes CDR1 KGHDR and CDR2 SFDVKD. The CDR3 loop is CATGAGQGIYEQYF. CDR3 nucleotide sequence: TGTGCCACCGGTGCCGGACAGGGGATCTACGAGCAGTACTTC.

As regards this clonotype: A much larger clone lies one base from this, so it may be a read error. The rearrangement uses TRBV13 and TRBJ2-5; the D gene is possibly TRBD2 (6 bases). The germline V gene has CDR1 PRHDT and CDR2 FYEKMQ (reference sequence). The CDR3 has 14 amino acids. CDR3 DNA sequence: TGTGCCAGCAGCTCGACTAGTGCCGAGGGGACCCCGTACTTC. It translates to CASSSTSAEGTPYF.

The V call is TRBV20-1, the J call TRBJ1-6, with TRBD1 as a possible D gene (5 bases). Germline-derived CDR1 and CDR2 are DFQATT and SNEGSKA (reference sequence). This CDR3 has 15 amino acids. V shed 0 bases and J shed 8 bases, with 14 bases lying between them. The CDR3 is CSARDARGRDSPLHF. The CDR3 DNA reads TGCAGTGCTAGAGATGCCCGGGGGAGGGATTCACCCCTCCACTTT.

About this clonotype: One junction end does not reproduce the germline sequence, and a read error may be involved. This chain links TRBV5-1 with TRBJ1-3, with D unresolved. This CDR3 comprises 15 residues. CDR1 is SGHRS, CDR2 YFSETQ, per germline. CDR3 coding DNA: TGCACCAGCAGCTTGGTCGGACGCCCAGGAAACACCATATATTTT. Its translation: CTSSLVGRPGNTIYF.

A note on this clonotype: Possible read error: a much larger clone is one base away. This chain links TRBV7-6 with TRBJ1-5; D is undetermined. Trimming shortened V by 5 bases and J by 2 bases, and 13 bases separated the two germline ends. The CDR3 is 15 residues long. Germline CDR1 is SGHVS and CDR2 is FNYEAQ. The CDR3 DNA reads as TGTGCCAGCAGCACTACGCAGTCAGGCAATCAGCCCCAGCATTTT. Translating it yields CASSTTQSGNQPQHF.

This clonotype was counted at least ten times. The rearrangement uses TRBV7-9 and TRBJ1-2; 9 positions agree with TRBD1. Germline CDR1 is SEHNR and CDR2 is FQNEAQ (reference sequence). The CDR3 is 15 amino acids. The V and J ends lost 5 bases and 4 bases, in that order; junction bases with no gene match: 8. The CDR3 nucleotides read TGTGCCAGCAGCCCCCCGGGACAGGGTCTCTATGGCTACACCTTC. Translation: CASSPPGQGLYGYTF.

This clonotype appeared many times. This sequence joins TRBV29-1 and TRBJ1-2; D is possibly TRBD1 (5 bases). This CDR3 is built from 13 residues. Germline values: CDR1 SQVTM, CDR2 ANQGSEA. V was shortened by 7 bases and J by 3 bases, with 15 bases between the two germline ends. CDR3: CSAAGTQDYGYTF. The CDR3 DNA sequence: TGCAGCGCTGCCGGGACGCAAGACTATGGCTACACCTTC.

This clonotype was counted a few times. The rearrangement joins TRBV6-5 to TRBJ1-5, with D uncertain. V was shortened by 2 bases and J by 7 bases, with 6 bases between the two germline ends. Germline CDR1 is MNHEY and CDR2 is SVGAGI. The CDR3 runs 12 residues. CDR3: CASSYPSQPQHF. In DNA, the CDR3 is TGTGCCAGCAGTTACCCATCCCAGCCCCAGCATTTT.

This clonotype was observed many times. This rearrangement joins TRBV25-1 to TRBJ1-5, with TRBD1 matching 7 bases. There are 15 residues in the CDR3. CDR1 and CDR2 (germline): MGHDK, SYGVNS. Germline trimming cut 4 bases from V and 1 base from J; bases unmatched to any gene: 4. The CDR3 region is CASSALTGSNQPQHF. The CDR3 coding sequence is TGTGCCAGCAGTGCCTTGACAGGGAGCAATCAGCCCCAGCATTTT. Looking up the rest from reference TRBV25-1 and TRBJ1-5 gives the full variable domain: EADIYQTPRYLVIGTGKKITLECSQTMGHDKMYWYQQDPGMELHLIHYSYGVNSTEKGDLSSESTVSRIRTEHFPLTLESARPSHTSQYLCASSALTGSNQPQHFGDGTRLSIL.

This clonotype was observed a handful of times. The chain employs TRBV7-9 and TRBJ2-7, with 7 bases that match TRBD2. Germline CDR1 SEHNR, CDR2 FQNEAQ (reference sequence). This CDR3 is 16 amino acids long. The V and J ends lost 5 bases and 8 bases, in that order; junction bases with no gene match: 18. The CDR3 region has the DNA TGTGCCAGCAGCCAAGCCAGCGGGATATCAGATTGGAAGCAGTACTTC. Its protein product is CASSQASGISDWKQYF.

This clonotype was counted many times. The chain links TRBV2 to TRBJ1-4; 8 nucleotides align to TRBD1. V shed 3 bases and J 14 bases; nucleotides not matched to a gene: 11. The CDR3 spans 14 residues. CDR1 is SNHLY and CDR2 is FYNNEI in the germline V gene. CDR3 region: CASSEGTGMKRLFF. CDR3 coding DNA: TGTGCCAGCAGTGAGGGGACAGGAATGAAAAGGCTGTTTTTT.

This sequence joins TRBV29-1 and TRBJ2-7, with D perhaps matching TRBD1 (6 bases). Germline V gives CDR1 SQVTM, CDR2 ANQGSEA. This CDR3 is built from 14 residues. The V end was cut by 7 bases, the J end by 3 bases, with 19 bases between. The CDR3 loop reads CSAKIQGPIYEQYF. The CDR3 DNA follows: TGCAGCGCCAAAATACAGGGTCCGATCTACGAGCAGTACTTC.

The chain employs TRBV7-9 and TRBJ2-7, with 9 bases lining up with TRBD1. This CDR3 comprises 16 residues. Germline trimming cut 5 bases from V and 5 bases from J; bases unmatched to any gene: 13. Germline V lookup: CDR1 SEHNR, CDR2 FQNEAQ (reference sequence). The CDR3 reads CASSVAGQGSAHEQYF. Written as DNA, the CDR3 is TGTGCCAGCAGCGTTGCCGGACAGGGGAGCGCCCACGAGCAGTACTTC.

This clonotype has only a few counts. One junction end disagrees with the germline gene, perhaps due to a read error. The genes are TRBV7-3 and TRBJ1-4; D is unclear. The CDR3 spans 12 residues. The V gene's germline CDR1 is SGHTA and CDR2 FQGTGA. As DNA, the CDR3 is TGCGCCAGCAGCCAACTACCCGAAAAACTGTTTTTT. Its protein is CASSQLPEKLFF.

The CDR3 bases are TGTGCCAGCAGTGAAGAAGGGGGGGGCCTGAACACTGAAGCTTTCTTT. It encodes CASSEEGGGLNTEAFF. This chain connects TRBV12-3 or TRBV12-4 to TRBJ1-1; maybe TRBD1 (6 bases). The CDR3 runs 16 residues. V lost 5 bases to trimming and J lost 0 bases, with 16 bases between them.

The chain uses TRBV7-2 and TRBJ2-6; tentatively, D is TRBD1 or TRBD2 (5 bases each). The CDR3 contains 18 residues. CDR1 is SGHTA and CDR2 is FQGNSA in the germline V gene. The V end lost 5 bases, the J end lost 1 base, and 18 bases lay between the germline ends. In DNA, the CDR3 is TGTGCCAGCAGCCCGGGGCTCCCGGGGATTTCTGGGGCCAACGTCCTGACTTTC. The encoded protein is CASSPGLPGISGANVLTF.

The chain couples TRBV20-1 to TRBJ1-5, with D perhaps matching TRBD1 (5 bases). Germline loops: CDR1 DFQATT, CDR2 SNEGSKA (reference sequence). The germline V and J ends were trimmed by 3 bases and 4 bases, with 13 bases remaining between them. CDR3 length: 14 residues. The CDR3 reads CSARRQRGNQPQHF. The CDR3 DNA is TGCAGTGCTAGGCGACAGAGGGGAAATCAGCCCCAGCATTTT.